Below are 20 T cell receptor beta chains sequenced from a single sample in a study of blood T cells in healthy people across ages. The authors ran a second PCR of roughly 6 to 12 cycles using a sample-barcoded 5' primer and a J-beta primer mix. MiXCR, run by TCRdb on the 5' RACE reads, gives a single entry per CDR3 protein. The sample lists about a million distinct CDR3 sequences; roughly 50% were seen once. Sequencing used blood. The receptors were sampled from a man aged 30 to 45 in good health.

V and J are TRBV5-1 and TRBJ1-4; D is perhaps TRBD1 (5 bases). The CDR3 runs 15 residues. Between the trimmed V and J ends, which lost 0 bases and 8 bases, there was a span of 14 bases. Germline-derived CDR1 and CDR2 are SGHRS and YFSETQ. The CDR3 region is CASSLESVWGEKLFF. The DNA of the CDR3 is TGCGCCAGCAGCTTGGAGTCGGTTTGGGGGGAAAAACTGTTTTTT.

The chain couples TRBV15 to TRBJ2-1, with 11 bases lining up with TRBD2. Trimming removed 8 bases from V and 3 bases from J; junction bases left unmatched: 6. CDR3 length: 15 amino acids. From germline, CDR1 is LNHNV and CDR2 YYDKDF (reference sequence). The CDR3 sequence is CATGRSGGDYNEQFF. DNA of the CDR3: TGTGCCACCGGCCGTAGCGGGGGGGACTACAATGAGCAGTTCTTC.

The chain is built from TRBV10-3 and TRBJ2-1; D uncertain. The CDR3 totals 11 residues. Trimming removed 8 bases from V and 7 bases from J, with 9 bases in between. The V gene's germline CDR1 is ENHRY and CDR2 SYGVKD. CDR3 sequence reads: CAIPSDNEQFF. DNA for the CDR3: TGTGCCATCCCGAGTGATAATGAGCAGTTCTTC.

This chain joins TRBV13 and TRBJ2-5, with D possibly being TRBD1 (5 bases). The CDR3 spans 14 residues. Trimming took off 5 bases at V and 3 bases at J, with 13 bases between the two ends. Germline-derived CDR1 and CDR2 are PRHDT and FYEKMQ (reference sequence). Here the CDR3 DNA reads TGTGCCAGCAGCACCCTGACAGCAAAAGAGACCCAGTACTTC. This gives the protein CASSTLTAKETQYF.

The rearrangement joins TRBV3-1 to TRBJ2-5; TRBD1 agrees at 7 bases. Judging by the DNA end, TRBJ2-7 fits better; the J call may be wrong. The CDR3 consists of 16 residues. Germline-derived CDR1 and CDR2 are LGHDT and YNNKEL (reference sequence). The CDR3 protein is CASSREGDSSYYEQYF. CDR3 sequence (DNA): TGTGCCAGCAGCCGAGAGGGGGACAGTTCCTACTACGAGCAGTACTTC.

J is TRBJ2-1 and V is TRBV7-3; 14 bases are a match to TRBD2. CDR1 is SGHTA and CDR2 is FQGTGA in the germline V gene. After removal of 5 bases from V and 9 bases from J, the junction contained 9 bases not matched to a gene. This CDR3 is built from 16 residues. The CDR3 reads CASSRGGLAGGSEQFF. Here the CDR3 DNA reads TGTGCCAGCAGCCGAGGAGGACTAGCGGGGGGTTCTGAGCAGTTCTTC.

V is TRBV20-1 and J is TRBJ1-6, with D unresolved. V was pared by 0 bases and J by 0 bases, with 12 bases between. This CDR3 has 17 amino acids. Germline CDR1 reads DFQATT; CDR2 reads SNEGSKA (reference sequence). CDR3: CSARDSTASSYNSPLHF. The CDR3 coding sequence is TGCAGTGCTAGAGATAGTACTGCGAGCTCCTATAATTCACCCCTCCACTTT.

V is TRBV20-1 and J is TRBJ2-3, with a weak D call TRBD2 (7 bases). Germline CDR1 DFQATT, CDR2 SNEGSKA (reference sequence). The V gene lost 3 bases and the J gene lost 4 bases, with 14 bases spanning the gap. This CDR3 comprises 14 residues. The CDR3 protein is CSASSGGRPDTQYF. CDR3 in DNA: TGCAGTGCTAGTTCGGGGGGCCGTCCAGATACGCAGTATTTT.

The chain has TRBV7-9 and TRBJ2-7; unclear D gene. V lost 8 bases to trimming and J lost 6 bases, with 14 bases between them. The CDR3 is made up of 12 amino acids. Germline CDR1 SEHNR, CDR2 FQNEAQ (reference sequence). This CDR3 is CASGQTLSEQYF. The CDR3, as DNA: TGTGCCAGCGGCCAGACACTCTCCGAGCAGTACTTC. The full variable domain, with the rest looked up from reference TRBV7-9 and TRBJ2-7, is DTGVSQNPRHKITKRGQNVTFRCDPISEHNRLYWYRQTLGQGPEFLTYFQNEAQLEKSRLLSDRFSAERPKGSFSTLEIQRTEQGDSAMYLCASGQTLSEQYFGPGTRLTVT.

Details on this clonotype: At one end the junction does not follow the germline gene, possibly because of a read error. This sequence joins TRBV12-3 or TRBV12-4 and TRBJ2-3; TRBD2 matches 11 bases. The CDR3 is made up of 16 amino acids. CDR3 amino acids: CASSSSGGYSTDMQYF. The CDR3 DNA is TGTGCCAGCAGTTCTAGCGGGGGGTATAGCACAGATATGCAGTATTTT.

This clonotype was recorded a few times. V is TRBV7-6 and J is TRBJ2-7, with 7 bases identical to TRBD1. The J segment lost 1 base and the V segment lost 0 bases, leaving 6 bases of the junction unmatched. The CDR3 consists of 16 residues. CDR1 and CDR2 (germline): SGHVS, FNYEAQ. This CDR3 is CASSLAAQGSSYEQYF. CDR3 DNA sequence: TGTGCCAGCAGCTTAGCGGCACAGGGGAGTTCCTACGAGCAGTACTTC.

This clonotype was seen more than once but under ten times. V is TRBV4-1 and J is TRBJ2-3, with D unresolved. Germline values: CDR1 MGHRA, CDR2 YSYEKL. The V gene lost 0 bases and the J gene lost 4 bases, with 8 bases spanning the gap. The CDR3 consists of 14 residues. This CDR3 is CASSQDGSSDTQYF. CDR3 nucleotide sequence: TGCGCCAGCAGCCAAGATGGAAGCTCAGATACGCAGTATTTT.

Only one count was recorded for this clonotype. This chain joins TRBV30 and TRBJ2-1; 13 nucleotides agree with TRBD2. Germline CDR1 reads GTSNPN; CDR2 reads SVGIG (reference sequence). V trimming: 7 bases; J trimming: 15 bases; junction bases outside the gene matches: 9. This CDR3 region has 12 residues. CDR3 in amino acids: CASRLAGGLSFF. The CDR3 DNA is TGTGCCTCAAGACTAGCGGGGGGTTTGTCGTTCTTC.

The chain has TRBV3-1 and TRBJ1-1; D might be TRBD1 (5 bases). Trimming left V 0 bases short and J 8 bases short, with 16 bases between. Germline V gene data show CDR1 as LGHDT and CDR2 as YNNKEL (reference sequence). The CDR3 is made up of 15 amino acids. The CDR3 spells CASSQERTPPREAFF. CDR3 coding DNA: TGTGCCAGCAGCCAAGAGAGGACACCACCTAGAGAAGCTTTCTTT.

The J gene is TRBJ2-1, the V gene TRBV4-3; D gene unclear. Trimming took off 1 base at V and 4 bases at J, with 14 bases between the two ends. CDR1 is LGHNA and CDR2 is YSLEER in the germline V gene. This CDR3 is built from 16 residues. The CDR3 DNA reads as TGCGCCAGCAGCCAAGCCCCGCCTACTACGTACAATGAGCAGTTCTTC. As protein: CASSQAPPTTYNEQFF.

CDR3 region: CSATGSGGYTF. The CDR3 bases are TGCAGTGCTACGGGGTCCGGAGGCTACACCTTC. V and J are TRBV20-1 and TRBJ1-2, with D unclear. V dropped 4 bases and J dropped 8 bases, with 11 bases sitting between them. The germline V gene encodes CDR1 DFQATT and CDR2 SNEGSKA (reference sequence). The CDR3 consists of 11 residues.

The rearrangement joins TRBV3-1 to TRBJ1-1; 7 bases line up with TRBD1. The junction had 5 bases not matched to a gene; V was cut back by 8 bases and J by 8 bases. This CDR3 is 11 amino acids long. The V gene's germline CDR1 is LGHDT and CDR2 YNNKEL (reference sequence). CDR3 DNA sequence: TGTGCCAGCGGCTCAGGGGGAGAAGCTTTCTTT. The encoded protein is CASGSGGEAFF.

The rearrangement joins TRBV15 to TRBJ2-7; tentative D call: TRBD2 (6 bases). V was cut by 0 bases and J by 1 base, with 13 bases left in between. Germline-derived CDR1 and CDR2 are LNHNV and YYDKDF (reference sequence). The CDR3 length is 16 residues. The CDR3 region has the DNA TGTGCCACCAGCAGAGAACGCGGGGTGAGATCCTACGAGCAGTACTTC. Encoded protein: CATSRERGVRSYEQYF.

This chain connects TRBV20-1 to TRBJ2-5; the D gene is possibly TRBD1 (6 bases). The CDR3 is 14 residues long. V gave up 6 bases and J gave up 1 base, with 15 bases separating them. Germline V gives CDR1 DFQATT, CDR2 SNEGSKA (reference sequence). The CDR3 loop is CSAKDRSFQETQYF. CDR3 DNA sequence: TGCAGTGCAAAGGACAGAAGTTTCCAAGAGACCCAGTACTTC.

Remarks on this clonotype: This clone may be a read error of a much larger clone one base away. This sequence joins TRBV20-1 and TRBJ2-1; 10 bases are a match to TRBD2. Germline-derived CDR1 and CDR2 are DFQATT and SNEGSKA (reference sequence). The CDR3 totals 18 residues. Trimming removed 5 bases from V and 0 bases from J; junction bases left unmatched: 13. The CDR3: CSAGSLLAGSSSYNEQFF. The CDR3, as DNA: TGCAGTGCTGGATCGTTACTAGCGGGGTCAAGCTCCTACAATGAGCAGTTCTTC.